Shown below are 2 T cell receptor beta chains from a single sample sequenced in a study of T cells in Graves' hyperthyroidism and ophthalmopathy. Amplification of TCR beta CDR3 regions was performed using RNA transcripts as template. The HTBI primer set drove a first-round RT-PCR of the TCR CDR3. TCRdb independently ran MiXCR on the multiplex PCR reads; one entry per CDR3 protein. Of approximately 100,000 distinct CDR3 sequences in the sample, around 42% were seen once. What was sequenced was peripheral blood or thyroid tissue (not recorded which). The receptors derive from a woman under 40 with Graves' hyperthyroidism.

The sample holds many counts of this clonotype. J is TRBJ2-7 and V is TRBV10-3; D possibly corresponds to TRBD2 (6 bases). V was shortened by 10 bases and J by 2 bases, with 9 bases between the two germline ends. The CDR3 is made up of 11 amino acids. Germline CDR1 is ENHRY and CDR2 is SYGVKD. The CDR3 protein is CATGGPYEQYF. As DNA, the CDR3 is TGTGCCACCGGGGGACCCTACGAGCAGTACTTC.

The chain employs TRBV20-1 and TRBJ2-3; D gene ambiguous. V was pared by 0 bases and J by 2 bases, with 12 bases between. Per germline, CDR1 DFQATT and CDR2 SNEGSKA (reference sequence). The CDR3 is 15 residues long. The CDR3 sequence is CSARDQGRFTDTQYF. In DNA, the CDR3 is TGCAGTGCTAGAGATCAAGGCAGATTCACAGATACGCAGTATTTT.